This record concerns one TCR beta chain sequence. Its antigen remains unknown. V lost 6 bases and J lost 3; bases outside the gene matches: 8. Germline lookup yields CDR1 LNHDA and CDR2 SQIVND (reference sequence). The CDR3 extends over 15 amino acids. CTLA-4 blockade using ipilimumab, together with focal radiation, was received by patients with chemo-refractory metastatic non-small-cell lung cancer. This record belongs to a study of radiotherapy plus CTLA-4 blockade in lung cancer. About the study: In less than 20% of patients, objective responses were seen; 30% to 35% had disease control.

Only in-frame clones appear in the TCRdb table, and some are missing; sequencing was by immunoSEQ multiplex PCR. The sample records roughly 92,000 clones, around 87% being singletons. Broader study findings: It was early blood T cell clone dynamics, with interferon-beta, that reportedly best predicted response. Radiotherapy plus ipilimumab was followed by expansion in blood of tumor-derived TCR clones.

The sequenced sample was peripheral blood, obtained from a patient treated with radiotherapy plus ipilimumab. The chain uses TRBV19 and TRBJ1-5, with TRBD1 identical over 7 bases. The sequence derives from a human donor with non-small cell lung cancer who had a partial response to radiotherapy plus ipilimumab. Here the CDR3 DNA reads TGTGCCAGTAGAAACAGGGGCGGTATCAATCAGCCCCAGCATTTT. Residues: CASRNRGGINQPQHF.